This T cell receptor beta chain derives from a study of technical replicates of blood from a few donors. TCRdb's copy holds only in-frame clones and misses some; the assay was immunoSEQ multiplex PCR. Of about 14,000 clones detected, roughly 80% appear once; the ten largest clones hold roughly a tenth. Germline assignment: CDR1 MNHNS and CDR2 SASEGT. With 2 bases clipped from V and 3 bases from J, the junction kept 6 bases outside the gene matches. The CDR3 loop spans 16 amino acids. The chain employs TRBV6-1 and TRBJ1-3; the match to TRBD1 covers 8 bases. Sequencing input: PBMCs. This sequence originates from a human donor in good health. DNA for the CDR3: TGTGCCAGCAGTGAACAGGACAGGGCTTTTGGAAACACCATATATTTT. Protein sequence: CASSEQDRAFGNTIYF.